One T cell receptor (beta chain) is described in this entry. The antigen remains unidentified. This record comes from a study of cytomegalovirus exposure and HLA in healthy donors. Findings of the study overall: Cytomegalovirus status was reportedly diagnosed by the classifier with high specificity and sensitivity. A list of 164 TCR beta chains associated with cytomegalovirus was given. Many donors carried some public TCRs, although rarity characterized most TCR sequences.

Trimming pared 5 bases from V and 8 bases from J, leaving 18 bases between. CDR3 length: 14 amino acids. The germline V gene has CDR1 LNHNV and CDR2 YYDKDF (reference sequence). Clones were sequenced by immunoSEQ multiplex PCR, and TCRdb holds only the in-frame ones, with some missing. The repertoire has approximately 160,000 clones, less than 90% of them found once; the top ten carry approximately 2.4%. The validation cohort, a group of over a hundred subjects, included the donors and was separate from the roughly 600-subject first cohort. V and J are TRBV15 and TRBJ1-2, with D tentatively TRBD1 (5 bases). Sample: PBMCs. This TCR derives from a woman under 30 in good health and CMV-seronegative. Written as DNA, the CDR3 is TGTGCCACCAGCCCGACAGCCGGGCCCGCAGGCTACACCTTC. Residues: CATSPTAGPAGYTF.